This T cell receptor beta chain stems from a study of T-cell memory formation after mild COVID-19. Overall study findings and caveats: What remained unconfirmed was the SARS-CoV-2 specificity of second-wave clones peaking on day 37. CD4/CD8 balance held among clones contracting day 15 to 85, and later expanders leaned CD4+. CM and EM subsets held most contracting CD4+ clones; EMRA held CD8+ ones.

The TCR alpha and TCR beta cDNA libraries, bearing sample barcodes and UMIs, were generated by 5'RACE using constant-segment primers. TCRdb recomputed calls from the 5' RACE reads with MiXCR, one row per CDR3 protein. This table has 150,000 to 200,000 distinct CDR3 sequences, roughly 13% appearing once. This CDR3 has 17 amino acids. V dropped 1 base and J dropped 3 bases, with 19 bases sitting between them. Germline lookup yields CDR1 SGHRS and CDR2 YFSETQ. In this sample, this clonotype turned up a few times. Its cognate antigen is unknown. J is TRBJ1-1 and V is TRBV5-1; tentative D call: TRBD1 (5 bases). The sequenced material came from PBMCs or a T cell subset sorted from them (not recorded which). The sequence was obtained from a man in his late teens or twenties who had mild COVID-19 (a few samples of this study predate the infection). Cell type and time point are not known. The CDR3 DNA follows: TGCGCCAGCAGCTTGAGGGGAGGTGGGTACAGCGACACTGAAGCTTTCTTT. This gives the protein CASSLRGGGYSDTEAFF.